This entry lists 21 T cell receptor beta chains sequenced from one sample in a study of T cells in localized non-small cell lung cancer. Sequencing used immunoSEQ multiplex PCR; TCRdb keeps in-frame clones, though not all of them. The top ten hold around 7% of the sample, which has tens of thousands of clones, approximately 86% seen once. The material was peripheral blood, obtained before any cancer treatment. The source is a woman aged 18 to 55 with stage III lung adenocarcinoma.

V usage is TRBV19 and J usage is TRBJ1-5, with TRBD1 matching 7 bases. This CDR3 is built from 14 residues. Germline loops: CDR1 LNHDA, CDR2 SQIVND (reference sequence). With 7 bases clipped from V and 0 bases from J, the junction kept 3 bases outside the gene matches. This chain's CDR3 is CASTRQGSNQPQHF. Here the CDR3 DNA reads TGTGCCAGTACACGACAGGGTAGCAATCAGCCCCAGCATTTT.

V and J are TRBV7-9 and TRBJ2-1; the match to TRBD2 covers 12 bases. V shed 5 bases and J 9 bases; nucleotides not matched to a gene: 14. The CDR3 length is 17 residues. Germline V gene lookup returns CDR1 SEHNR and CDR2 FQNEAQ (reference sequence). In DNA, the CDR3 is TGTGCCAGCAGCACAACCCGGACTAGCGGGGCCGGTGGTGAGCAGTTCTTC. Translating it yields CASSTTRTSGAGGEQFF. Combining the CDR3 with reference TRBV7-9 and TRBJ2-1 gives the whole variable domain DTGVSQNPRHKITKRGQNVTFRCDPISEHNRLYWYRQTLGQGPEFLTYFQNEAQLEKSRLLSDRFSAERPKGSFSTLEIQRTEQGDSAMYLCASSTTRTSGAGGEQFFGPGTRLTVL.

This rearrangement joins TRBV19 to TRBJ1-4; D may be TRBD1 (6 bases). Trimming shortened V by 9 bases and J by 4 bases, and 12 bases separated the two germline ends. The CDR3 length is 13 residues. Germline CDR1 reads LNHDA; CDR2 reads SQIVND (reference sequence). CDR3 sequence reads: CASCGQLNEKLFF. CDR3 in DNA: TGTGCCAGCTGTGGACAGCTTAATGAAAAACTGTTTTTT.

The CDR3 DNA reads TGCAGTGCCCAGCTCCGGGATGGCTACACCTTC. Its translation is CSAQLRDGYTF. This chain links TRBV20-1 with TRBJ1-2; D is ambiguous. The germline V gene encodes CDR1 DFQATT and CDR2 SNEGSKA (reference sequence). Trimming pared 6 bases from V and 6 bases from J, leaving 11 bases between. The CDR3 runs 11 residues.

This clone was observed once. The chain is built from TRBV6-5 and TRBJ2-7; no definite D call. Trimming took off 5 bases at V and 2 bases at J, with 7 bases between the two ends. This CDR3 comprises 12 residues. Germline V gene data show CDR1 as MNHEY and CDR2 as SVGAGI. In DNA, the CDR3 is TGTGCCAGCAGTAACGGTCCCTACGAGCAGTACTTC. Encoded protein: CASSNGPYEQYF.

This clone came up once. The genes are TRBV2 and TRBJ1-2, with D perhaps TRBD1 (5 bases). Germline V gives CDR1 SNHLY, CDR2 FYNNEI. The CDR3 length is 14 residues. V shed 5 bases and J shed 0 bases, with 10 bases lying between them. CDR3 amino acids: CASSLATANYGYTF. The CDR3 nucleotides read TGTGCCAGCAGTTTGGCGACAGCTAACTATGGCTACACCTTC. The entire variable domain, with the rest obtained from reference TRBV2 and TRBJ1-2, is as follows: EPEVTQTPSHQVTQMGQEVILRCVPISNHLYFYWYRQILGQKVEFLVSFYNNEISEKSEIFDDQFSVERPDGSNFTLKIRSTKLEDSAMYFCASSLATANYGYTFGSGTRLTVV.

The chain recombines TRBV6-4 with TRBJ2-7; TRBD2 agrees at 12 bases. Germline lookup yields CDR1 MRHNA and CDR2 SNTAGT. The CDR3 runs 14 residues. V lost 4 bases, J lost 4 bases, and 2 bases stayed unmatched. DNA for the CDR3: TGTGCCAGCAGTGTACTAGCGGGGGGTTACGAGCAGTACTTC. It specifies CASSVLAGGYEQYF.

This chain links TRBV27 with TRBJ2-3; D not certain. V gave up 3 bases and J gave up 3 bases, with 13 bases separating them. Germline values: CDR1 MNHEY, CDR2 SMNVEV (reference sequence). This CDR3 comprises 15 residues. The CDR3 loop reads CASSFRGDWTDTQYF. The CDR3, as DNA: TGTGCCAGCAGTTTTCGAGGTGATTGGACAGATACGCAGTATTTT.

V is TRBV18 and J is TRBJ1-3, with 7 nucleotides matching TRBD1. The V and J ends lost 6 bases and 6 bases, in that order; junction bases with no gene match: 11. Per germline, CDR1 KGHSH and CDR2 LQKENI. The CDR3 runs to 15 residues. DNA for the CDR3: TGTGCCAGCTCCCCGACAGGGTTCCAGGAAAACACCATATATTTT. It translates to CASSPTGFQENTIYF.

The CDR3 reads CSAGLSDTQYF. DNA for the CDR3: TGCAGTGCTGGACTGTCGGATACGCAGTATTTT. This rearrangement joins TRBV20-1 to TRBJ2-3, with D possibly TRBD2 on 5 matching bases. Germline V CDR1 and CDR2: DFQATT, SNEGSKA (reference sequence). The CDR3 sequence is 11 residues long. V lost 5 bases and J lost 6, with 9 bases in between.

V usage is TRBV6-5 and J usage is TRBJ1-2, with D unresolved. V dropped 5 bases and J dropped 3 bases, with 16 bases sitting between them. Germline CDR1 reads MNHEY; CDR2 reads SVGAGI. The CDR3 loop spans 15 amino acids. The CDR3 region has the DNA TGTGCCAGCAGTCCAGGTGGCGAGATACACTATGGCTACACCTTC. This gives the protein CASSPGGEIHYGYTF.

The chain recombines TRBV5-1 with TRBJ1-1; 8 bases match TRBD1. This CDR3 has 17 residues. Germline loops: CDR1 SGHRS, CDR2 YFSETQ. The V segment lost 4 bases and the J segment 0 bases; nucleotides outside the gene matches: 11. The chain's CDR3 is CASSLRGTGDMNTEAFF. CDR3 in DNA: TGCGCCAGCAGCCTACGGGGGACAGGTGATATGAACACTGAAGCTTTCTTT.

The J gene is TRBJ2-5, the V gene TRBV5-4, with 9 bases lining up with TRBD1. The junction had 5 bases not matched to a gene; V was cut back by 4 bases and J by 1 base. Germline loops: CDR1 SGHNT, CDR2 YYREEE (reference sequence). The CDR3 spans 15 residues. In DNA, the CDR3 is TGTGCCAGCAGCGCGGGGACAGGGAGCCAAGAGACCCAGTACTTC. This gives the protein CASSAGTGSQETQYF.

This clone was observed a few times. V is TRBV6-4 and J is TRBJ1-5; D is ambiguous. Per the germline V gene, CDR1 is MRHNA and CDR2 is SNTAGT. The V end lost 2 bases, the J end lost 1 base, and 6 bases lay between the germline ends. CDR3 size: 14 residues. The CDR3 coding sequence is TGTGCCAGCAGTGACGGGAGCAGCAATCAGCCCCAGCATTTT. Protein product: CASSDGSSNQPQHF.

The CDR3 is CASSPLDNSGANVLTF. In nucleotides, the CDR3 is TGTGCCAGCTCACCGTTAGACAACTCTGGGGCCAACGTCCTGACTTTC. The V call is TRBV18, the J call TRBJ2-6; D is undetermined. Germline assignment: CDR1 KGHSH and CDR2 LQKENI. CDR3 length: 16 residues. Between the trimmed V and J ends, which lost 3 bases and 0 bases, there was a span of 9 bases.

This clone was seen just once. The rearrangement joins TRBV6-5 to TRBJ2-5, with D unresolved. This CDR3 has 15 residues. In germline, CDR1 is MNHEY, CDR2 SVGAGI. Trimming took off 2 bases at V and 6 bases at J, with 16 bases between the two ends. DNA of the CDR3: TGTGCCAGCAGTTACGTGGAAGCCGGGCTGAAGACCCAGTACTTC. This codes for CASSYVEAGLKTQYF.

V gene TRBV7-3 combines with J gene TRBJ1-2, with 11 bases matching TRBD1. This CDR3 region has 19 residues. The ends lost 5 bases at V and 3 bases at J; junction bases unmatched: 17. From germline, CDR1 is SGHTA and CDR2 FQGTGA. The CDR3 loop is CASSPQPRWGQGEDYGYTF. The CDR3, as DNA: TGTGCCAGCAGCCCCCAACCCCGCTGGGGACAGGGGGAAGACTATGGCTACACCTTC. Looking up the rest from reference TRBV7-3 and TRBJ1-2 gives the full variable domain: GAGVSQTPSNKVTEKGKYVELRCDPISGHTALYWYRQSLGQGPEFLIYFQGTGAADDSGLPNDRFFAVRPEGSVSTLKIQRTERGDSAVYLCASSPQPRWGQGEDYGYTFGSGTRLTVV.

The sample holds a few counts of this clone. V and J are TRBV4-2 and TRBJ1-1, with D tentatively TRBD1 (5 bases). Trimming removed 0 bases at V and 4 bases at J, with 15 bases between. CDR1 and CDR2 (germline): LGHNA, YNFKEQ. The CDR3 is 16 amino acids. CDR3 protein: CASSQDLAGFGTEAFF. CDR3 DNA sequence: TGTGCCAGCAGCCAAGATCTTGCAGGGTTCGGCACTGAAGCTTTCTTT.

The chain is built from TRBV19 and TRBJ1-2, with D perhaps TRBD1 (5 bases). Looked up from germline, CDR1 is LNHDA and CDR2 is SQIVND (reference sequence). The ends were cut back, 5 bases at V and 0 bases at J, with 16 bases in the middle. CDR3 size: 16 residues. CDR3 protein: CASSPQTATANYGYTF. The DNA for the CDR3 is TGTGCCAGTAGTCCCCAAACAGCGACAGCTAACTATGGCTACACCTTC.

The rearrangement joins TRBV30 to TRBJ2-1; possible D gene TRBD2, 7 bases. Germline CDR1 is GTSNPN and CDR2 is SVGIG (reference sequence). The V end lost 1 base, the J end lost 0 bases, and 16 bases lay between the germline ends. The CDR3 covers 17 residues. This CDR3 reads CAWSGRKGGASYNEQFF. CDR3 bases: TGTGCCTGGAGTGGAAGGAAAGGGGGGGCCTCCTACAATGAGCAGTTCTTC.

The sample holds one count of this clone. The rearrangement links TRBV9 to TRBJ2-3, with 8 bases fitting TRBD1. The CDR3 length is 15 residues. V lost 4 bases and J lost 2; bases outside the gene matches: 6. Germline V CDR1 and CDR2: SGDLS, YYNGEE. In nucleotides, the CDR3 is TGTGCCAGCAGCCCGCGGGACAGGACCACAGATACGCAGTATTTT. Protein sequence: CASSPRDRTTDTQYF.